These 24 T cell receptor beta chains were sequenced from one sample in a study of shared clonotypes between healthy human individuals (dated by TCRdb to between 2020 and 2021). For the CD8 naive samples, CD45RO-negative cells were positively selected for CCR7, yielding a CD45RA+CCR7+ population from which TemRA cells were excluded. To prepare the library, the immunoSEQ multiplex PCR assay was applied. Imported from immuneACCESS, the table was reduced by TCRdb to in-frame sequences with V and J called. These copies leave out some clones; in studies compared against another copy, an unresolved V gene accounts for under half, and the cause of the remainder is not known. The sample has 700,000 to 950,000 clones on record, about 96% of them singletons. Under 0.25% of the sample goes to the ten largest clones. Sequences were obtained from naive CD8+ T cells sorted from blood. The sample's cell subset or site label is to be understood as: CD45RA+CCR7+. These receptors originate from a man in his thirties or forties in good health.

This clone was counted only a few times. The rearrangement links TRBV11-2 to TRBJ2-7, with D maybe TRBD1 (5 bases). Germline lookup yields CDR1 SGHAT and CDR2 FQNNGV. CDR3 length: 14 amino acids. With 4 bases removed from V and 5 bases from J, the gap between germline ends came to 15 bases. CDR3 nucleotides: TGTGCCAGCAGCTACGAATCAGGGCGGAACGAGCAGTACTTC. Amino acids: CASSYESGRNEQYF.

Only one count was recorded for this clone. CDR3 residues: CASSFRDGGGTYEQYF. CDR3 bases: TGTGCCAGCAGCTTTAGGGATGGCGGGGGAACCTACGAGCAGTACTTC. This chain joins TRBV11-2 and TRBJ2-7; 7 nucleotides agree with TRBD2. Germline loops: CDR1 SGHAT, CDR2 FQNNGV. CDR3 size: 16 residues. The V gene end was trimmed by 3 bases and the J gene end by 2 bases; junction bases not matched to a gene: 10.

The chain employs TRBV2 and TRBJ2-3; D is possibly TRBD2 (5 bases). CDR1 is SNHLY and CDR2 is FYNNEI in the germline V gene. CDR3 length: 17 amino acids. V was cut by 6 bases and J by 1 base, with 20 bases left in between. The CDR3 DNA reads TGTGCCAGCAGGGACCCGAGCACTAGTCCGGGCACAGATACGCAGTATTTT. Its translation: CASRDPSTSPGTDTQYF.

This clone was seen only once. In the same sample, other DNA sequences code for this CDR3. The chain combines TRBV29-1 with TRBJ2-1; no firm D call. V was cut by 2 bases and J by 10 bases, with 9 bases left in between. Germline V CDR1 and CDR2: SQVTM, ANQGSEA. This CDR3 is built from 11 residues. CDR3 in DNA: TGCAGCGTTGAACAAGGGCTGGAGCAGTTCTTC. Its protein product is CSVEQGLEQFF.

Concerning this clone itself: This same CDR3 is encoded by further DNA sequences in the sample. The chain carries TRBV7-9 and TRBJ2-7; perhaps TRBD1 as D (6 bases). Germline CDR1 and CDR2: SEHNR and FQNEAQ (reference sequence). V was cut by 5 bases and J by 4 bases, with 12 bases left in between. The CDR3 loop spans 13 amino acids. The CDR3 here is CASSPTGFYEQYF. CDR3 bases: TGTGCCAGCAGCCCTACAGGGTTTTACGAGCAGTACTTC. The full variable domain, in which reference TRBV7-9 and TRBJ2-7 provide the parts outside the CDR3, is DTGVSQNPRHKITKRGQNVTFRCDPISEHNRLYWYRQTLGQGPEFLTYFQNEAQLEKSRLLSDRFSAERPKGSFSTLEIQRTEQGDSAMYLCASSPTGFYEQYFGPGTRLTVT.

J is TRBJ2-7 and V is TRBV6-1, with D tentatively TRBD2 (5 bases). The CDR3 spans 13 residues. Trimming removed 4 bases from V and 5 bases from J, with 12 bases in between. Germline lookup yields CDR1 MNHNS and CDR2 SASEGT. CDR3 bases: TGTGCCAGCAGTGTATATGACTACCACGAGCAGTACTTC. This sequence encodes CASSVYDYHEQYF.

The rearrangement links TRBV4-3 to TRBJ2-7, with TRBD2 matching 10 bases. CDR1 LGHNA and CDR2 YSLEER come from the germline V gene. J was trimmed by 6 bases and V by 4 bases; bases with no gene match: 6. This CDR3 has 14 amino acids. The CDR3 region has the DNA TGCGCCAGCAGCCGGGCTAGCGGGAGTGTCGAGCAGTACTTC. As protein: CASSRASGSVEQYF.

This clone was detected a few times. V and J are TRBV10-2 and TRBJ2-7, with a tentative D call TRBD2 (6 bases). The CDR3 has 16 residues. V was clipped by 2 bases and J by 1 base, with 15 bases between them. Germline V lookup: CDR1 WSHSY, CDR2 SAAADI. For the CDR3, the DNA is TGCGCCAGCAGTGAGACAGGCGGGATGAAGTCCTACGAGCAGTACTTC. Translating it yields CASSETGGMKSYEQYF.

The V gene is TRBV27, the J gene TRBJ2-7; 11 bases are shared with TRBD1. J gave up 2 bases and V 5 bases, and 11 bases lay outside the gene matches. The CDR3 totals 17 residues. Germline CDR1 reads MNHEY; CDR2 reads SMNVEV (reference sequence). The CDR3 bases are TGTGCCAGCAGTAATCCCTTTTCGGGACAGGGGGCCTACGAGCAGTACTTC. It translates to CASSNPFSGQGAYEQYF.

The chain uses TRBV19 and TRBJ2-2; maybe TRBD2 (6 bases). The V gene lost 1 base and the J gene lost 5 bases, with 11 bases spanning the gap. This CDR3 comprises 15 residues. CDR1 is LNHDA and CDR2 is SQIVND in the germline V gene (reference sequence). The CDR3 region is CASSIVGGFTGELFF. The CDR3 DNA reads TGTGCCAGTAGTATAGTCGGGGGATTTACCGGGGAGCTGTTTTTT.

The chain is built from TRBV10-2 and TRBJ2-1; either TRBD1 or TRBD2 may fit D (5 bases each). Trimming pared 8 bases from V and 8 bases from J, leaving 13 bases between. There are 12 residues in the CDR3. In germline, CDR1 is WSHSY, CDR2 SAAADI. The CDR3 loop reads CASLSEGHEQFF. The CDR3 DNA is TGCGCCAGCTTATCTGAGGGGCATGAGCAGTTCTTC.

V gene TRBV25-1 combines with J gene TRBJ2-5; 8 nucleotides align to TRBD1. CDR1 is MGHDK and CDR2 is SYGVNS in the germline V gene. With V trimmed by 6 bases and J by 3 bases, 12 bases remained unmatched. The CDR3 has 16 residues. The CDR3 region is CASSPIDRGVKETQYF. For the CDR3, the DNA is TGTGCCAGCAGCCCCATCGACAGGGGCGTCAAAGAGACCCAGTACTTC.

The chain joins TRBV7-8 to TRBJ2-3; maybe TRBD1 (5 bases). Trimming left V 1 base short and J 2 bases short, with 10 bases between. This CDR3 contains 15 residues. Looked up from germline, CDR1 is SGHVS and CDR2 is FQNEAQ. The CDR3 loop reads CASSLGTSITDTQYF. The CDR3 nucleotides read TGTGCCAGCAGCTTAGGGACATCGATCACAGATACGCAGTATTTT.

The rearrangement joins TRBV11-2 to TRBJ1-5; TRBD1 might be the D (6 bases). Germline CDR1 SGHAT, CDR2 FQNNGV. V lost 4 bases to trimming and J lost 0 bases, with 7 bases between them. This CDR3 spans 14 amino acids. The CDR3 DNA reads TGTGCCAGCAGCTCGGACAGTAGCAATCAGCCCCAGCATTTT. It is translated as CASSSDSSNQPQHF.

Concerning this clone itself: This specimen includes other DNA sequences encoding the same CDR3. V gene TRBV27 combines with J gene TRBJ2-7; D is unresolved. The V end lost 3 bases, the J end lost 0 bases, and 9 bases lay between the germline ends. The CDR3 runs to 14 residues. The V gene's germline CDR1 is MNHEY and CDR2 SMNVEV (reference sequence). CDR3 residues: CASSFGRSSYEQYF. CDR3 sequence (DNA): TGTGCCAGCAGTTTCGGTCGCTCCTCCTACGAGCAGTACTTC.

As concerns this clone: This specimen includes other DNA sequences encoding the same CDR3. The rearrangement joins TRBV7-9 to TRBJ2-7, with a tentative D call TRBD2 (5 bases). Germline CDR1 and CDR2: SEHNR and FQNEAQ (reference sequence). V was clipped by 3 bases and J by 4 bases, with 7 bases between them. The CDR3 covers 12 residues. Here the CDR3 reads CASSFGDYEQYF. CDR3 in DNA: TGTGCCAGCAGCTTCGGGGATTACGAGCAGTACTTC.

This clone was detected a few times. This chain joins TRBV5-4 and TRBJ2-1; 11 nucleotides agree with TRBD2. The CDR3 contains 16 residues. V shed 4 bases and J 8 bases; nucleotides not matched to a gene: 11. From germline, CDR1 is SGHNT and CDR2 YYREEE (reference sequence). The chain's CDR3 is CASSPFSGRAGDEQFF. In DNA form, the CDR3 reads TGTGCCAGCAGCCCATTTAGCGGGAGGGCCGGGGATGAGCAGTTCTTC.

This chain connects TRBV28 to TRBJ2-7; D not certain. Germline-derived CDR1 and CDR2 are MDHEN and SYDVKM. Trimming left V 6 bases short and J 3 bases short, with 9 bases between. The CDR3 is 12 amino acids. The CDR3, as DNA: TGTGCCAGCAGAGGAGACGACTACGAGCAGTACTTC. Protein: CASRGDDYEQYF.

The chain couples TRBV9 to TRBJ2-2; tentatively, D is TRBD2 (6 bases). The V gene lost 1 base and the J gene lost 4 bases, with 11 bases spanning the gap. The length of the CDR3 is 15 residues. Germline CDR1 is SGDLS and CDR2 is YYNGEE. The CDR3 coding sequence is TGTGCCAGCAGCGTAAGGGGAGGTGGCACCGGGGAGCTGTTTTTT. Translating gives CASSVRGGGTGELFF. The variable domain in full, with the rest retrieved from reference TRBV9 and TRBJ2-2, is DSGVTQTPKHLITATGQRVTLRCSPRSGDLSVYWYQQSLDQGLQFLIQYYNGEERAKGNILERFSAQQFPDLHSELNLSSLELGDSALYFCASSVRGGGTGELFFGEGSRLTVL.

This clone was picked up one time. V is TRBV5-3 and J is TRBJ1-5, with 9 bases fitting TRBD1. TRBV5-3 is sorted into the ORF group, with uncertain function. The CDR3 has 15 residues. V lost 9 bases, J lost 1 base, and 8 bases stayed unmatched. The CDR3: CANTDRGRSNQPQHF. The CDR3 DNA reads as TGTGCCAATACGGACAGGGGCCGGAGCAATCAGCCCCAGCATTTT.

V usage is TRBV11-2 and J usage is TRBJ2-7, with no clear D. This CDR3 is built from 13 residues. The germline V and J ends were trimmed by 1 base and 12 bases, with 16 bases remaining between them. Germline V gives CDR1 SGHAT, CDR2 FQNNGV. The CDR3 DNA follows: TGTGCCAGCAGCTTAGGGGTAGGAGACATTTGGTACTTC. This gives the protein CASSLGVGDIWYF.

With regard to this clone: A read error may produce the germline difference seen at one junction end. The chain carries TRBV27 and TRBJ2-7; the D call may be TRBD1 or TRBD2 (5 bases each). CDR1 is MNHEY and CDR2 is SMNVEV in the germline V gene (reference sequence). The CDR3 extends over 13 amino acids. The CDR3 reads CASGFLERDGPFF. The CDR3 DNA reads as TGTGCCAGCGGTTTTCTCGAACGGGACGGACCTTTCTTC.

CDR3 residues: CASSVGGQGLQETQYF. Written as DNA, the CDR3 is TGTGCCAGCAGTGTGGGGGGACAGGGCCTCCAAGAGACCCAGTACTTC. The chain has TRBV2 and TRBJ2-5; 9 bases fit TRBD1. CDR3 length: 16 amino acids. Germline lookup yields CDR1 SNHLY and CDR2 FYNNEI. The trim removed 4 bases at V and 1 base at J, leaving 7 bases unmatched. Full variable domain (outside the CDR3, taken from reference TRBV2 and TRBJ2-5): EPEVTQTPSHQVTQMGQEVILRCVPISNHLYFYWYRQILGQKVEFLVSFYNNEISEKSEIFDDQFSVERPDGSNFTLKIRSTKLEDSAMYFCASSVGGQGLQETQYFGPGTRLLVL.

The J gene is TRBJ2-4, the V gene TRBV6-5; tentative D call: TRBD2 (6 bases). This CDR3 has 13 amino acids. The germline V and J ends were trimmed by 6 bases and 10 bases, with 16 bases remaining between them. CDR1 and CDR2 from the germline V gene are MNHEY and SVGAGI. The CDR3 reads CASSSTSRGIQYF. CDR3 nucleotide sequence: TGTGCCAGCAGCTCCACTAGCCGGGGGATTCAGTACTTC.